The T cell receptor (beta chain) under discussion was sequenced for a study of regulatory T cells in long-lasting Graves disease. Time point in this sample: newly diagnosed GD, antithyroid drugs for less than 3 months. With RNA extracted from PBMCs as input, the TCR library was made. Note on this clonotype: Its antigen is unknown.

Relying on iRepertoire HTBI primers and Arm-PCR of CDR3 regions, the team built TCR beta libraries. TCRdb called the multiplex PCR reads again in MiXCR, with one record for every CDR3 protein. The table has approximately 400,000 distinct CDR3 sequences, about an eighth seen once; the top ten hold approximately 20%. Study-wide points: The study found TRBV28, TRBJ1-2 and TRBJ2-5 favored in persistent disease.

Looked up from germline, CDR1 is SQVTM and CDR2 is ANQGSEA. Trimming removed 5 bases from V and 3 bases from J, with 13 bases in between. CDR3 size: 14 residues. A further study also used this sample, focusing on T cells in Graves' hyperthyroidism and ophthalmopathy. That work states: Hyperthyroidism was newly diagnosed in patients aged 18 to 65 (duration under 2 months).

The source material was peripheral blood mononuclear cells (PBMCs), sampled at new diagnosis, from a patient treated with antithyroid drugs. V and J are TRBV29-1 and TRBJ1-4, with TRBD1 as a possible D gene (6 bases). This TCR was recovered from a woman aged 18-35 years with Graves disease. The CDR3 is CSVSVGGANEKLFF. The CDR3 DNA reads TGCAGCGTTTCTGTAGGGGGGGCTAATGAAAAACTGTTTTTT.